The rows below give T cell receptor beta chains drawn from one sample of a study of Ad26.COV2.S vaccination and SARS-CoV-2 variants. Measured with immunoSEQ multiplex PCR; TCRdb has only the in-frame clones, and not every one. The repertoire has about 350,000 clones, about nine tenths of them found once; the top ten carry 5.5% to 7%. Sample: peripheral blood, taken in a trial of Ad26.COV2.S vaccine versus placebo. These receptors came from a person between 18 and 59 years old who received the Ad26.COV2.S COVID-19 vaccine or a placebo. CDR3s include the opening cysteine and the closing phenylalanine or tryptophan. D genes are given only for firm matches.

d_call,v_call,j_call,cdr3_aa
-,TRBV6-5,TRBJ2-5,CASSYGFQETQYF
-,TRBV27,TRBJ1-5,CASGAGPQHF
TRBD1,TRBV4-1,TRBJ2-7,CASSPSQGVLYGEQYF
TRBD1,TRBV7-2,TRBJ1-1,CASSVRQGSNTEAFF
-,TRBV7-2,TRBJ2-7,CASSSLTGAISYEQYF
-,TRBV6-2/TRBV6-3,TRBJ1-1,CASSPAYESRLNTEAFF
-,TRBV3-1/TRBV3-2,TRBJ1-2,CASSQDWAGGLQNYGYTF
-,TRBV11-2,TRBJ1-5,CASSLGREGFRNQPQHF
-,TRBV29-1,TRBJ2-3,CSVFYWGRSTDTQYF
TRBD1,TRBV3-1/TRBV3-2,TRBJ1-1,CASSQGQPRSASTEAFF
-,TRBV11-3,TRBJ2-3,CASSWRGTDTQYF
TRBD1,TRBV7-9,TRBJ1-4,CASSSTGGSDEKLFF
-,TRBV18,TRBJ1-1,CASSLVPLTEAFF
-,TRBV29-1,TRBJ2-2,CSVFTMGELFF
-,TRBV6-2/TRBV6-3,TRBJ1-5,CASSSAHDREQPQHF
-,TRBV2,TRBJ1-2,CAILRSDSVFGYTF
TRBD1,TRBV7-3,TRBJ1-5,CASSLAGGQPQHF
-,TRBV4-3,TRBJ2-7,CASSQETVSSYEQYF
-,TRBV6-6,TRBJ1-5,CASSYSDRSGQPQHF
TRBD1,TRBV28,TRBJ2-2,CASRQGASTGELFF
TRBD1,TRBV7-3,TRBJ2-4,CASSLGGQLDIQYF
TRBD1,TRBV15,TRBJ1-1,CATSRPSGTEKNTEAFF
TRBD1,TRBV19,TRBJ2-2,CASQGQGVVKSGELFF
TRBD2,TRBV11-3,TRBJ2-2,CASSSSGLAGITGELFF
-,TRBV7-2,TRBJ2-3,CASSFGTSDTQYF
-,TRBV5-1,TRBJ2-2,CASSPGPSGNTGELFF
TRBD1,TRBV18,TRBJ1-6,CASSLTGMRESPLHF
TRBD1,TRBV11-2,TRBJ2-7,CASSIRGPGYEQYF
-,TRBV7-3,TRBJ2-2,CASSKTGSSTGELFF
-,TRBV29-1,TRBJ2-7,CSVKGGYSYEQYF
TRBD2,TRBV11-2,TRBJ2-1,CASSLRLAGATYNEQFF
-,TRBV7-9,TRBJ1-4,CASSTRGAENEKLFF
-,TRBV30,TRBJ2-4,CAWSQTPQKYIQYF
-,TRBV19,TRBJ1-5,CASSIRGVGDYSNQPQHF
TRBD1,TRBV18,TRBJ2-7,CASSDTGDQYF
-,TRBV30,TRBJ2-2,CAWAPGLNTGELFF
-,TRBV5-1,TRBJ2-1,CASIQGGSYNEQFF
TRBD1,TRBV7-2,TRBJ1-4,CASTRDSNNEKLFF
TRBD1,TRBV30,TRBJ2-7,CAWSFTGASYEQYF
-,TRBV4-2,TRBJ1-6,CASSQPGSYNSPLHF
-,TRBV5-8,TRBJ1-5,CASSPSGTQNQPQHF
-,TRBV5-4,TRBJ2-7,CASRLVGESYEQYF
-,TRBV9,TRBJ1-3,CASSPRTSGNTIYF
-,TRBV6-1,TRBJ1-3,CASSEDSSGNTIYF
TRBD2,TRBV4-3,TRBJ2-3,CASSQVGTSGNFMDTDTQYF
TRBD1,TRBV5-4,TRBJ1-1,CASSPGQGNTEAFF
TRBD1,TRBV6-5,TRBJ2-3,CASSRQGRADTQYF